This section outlines one TCR beta chain sequence together with its context. Antigen specificity is unknown. The CDR3 is made up of 15 amino acids. Germline-derived CDR1 and CDR2 are SGHDN and FVKESK. The ends were cut back, 1 base at V and 8 bases at J, with 17 bases in the middle. Each CDR3 protein is one row after TCRdb ran MiXCR on the RT-PCR reads. The table shows more than 700,000 distinct CDR3 sequences, with approximately 22% occurring only once. This record comes from a study of response to subunit inactivated influenza vaccine. General study results and limits: Authors suggested seasonal influenza vaccinations each recruit few new T cells.

Sample: PBMCs from blood, taken less than 6 days after vaccination. The clonotype was recovered from a middle-aged man who received an inactivated influenza vaccine. The chain recombines TRBV14 with TRBJ1-2; D not resolved. Written as DNA, the CDR3 is TGTGCCAGCAGCCAAGTATCTACGGGTATTTTAGGCTACACCTTC. Translating it yields CASSQVSTGILGYTF.